These 8 T cell receptor beta chains were sequenced from one sample in a study of shared clonotypes between healthy human individuals. Repertoires were generated with immunoSEQ multiplex PCR, while TCRdb's copy carries only in-frame clones and drops some. The table shows about 580,000 clones, with roughly 98% occurring only once. The naive CD8 subset, CD45RO-negative cells positively selected for CCR7, excluded terminally differentiated effector memory CD45RA+ cells. Sequenced input: naive CD8+ T cells sorted from blood. The receptors here all came from a young man in good health.

The chain links TRBV6-6 to TRBJ2-1; 8 bases are shared with TRBD1. CDR1 and CDR2 (germline): MNHNY, SVGAGI (reference sequence). The CDR3 runs 14 residues. V was pared by 4 bases and J by 2 bases, with 1 base of the junction left unmatched. The CDR3 here is CASSLQGAYNEQFF. The CDR3 DNA sequence: TGTGCCAGCAGTTTACAGGGGGCCTACAATGAGCAGTTCTTC.

On this clone: The same CDR3 is also encoded by other DNA sequences in this sample. This chain uses TRBV9 with TRBJ1-1; no reliable D call. The germline CDR1 and CDR2 sequences are SGDLS and YYNGEE. CDR3 size: 13 residues. V lost 0 bases and J lost 5, with 8 bases in between. The CDR3 DNA sequence: TGTGCCAGCAGCGTAGGGGGAAGGACTGAAGCTTTCTTT. The encoded protein is CASSVGGRTEAFF.

This chain uses TRBV2 with TRBJ2-3, with no clear D. The germline V gene has CDR1 SNHLY and CDR2 FYNNEI. Trimming left V 3 bases short and J 4 bases short, with 14 bases between. The CDR3 extends over 15 amino acids. This CDR3 is CASSDTVDFADTQYF. CDR3 DNA: TGTGCCAGCAGTGATACGGTAGATTTTGCAGATACGCAGTATTTT. The variable domain in full, with the rest retrieved from reference TRBV2 and TRBJ2-3, is EPEVTQTPSHQVTQMGQEVILRCVPISNHLYFYWYRQILGQKVEFLVSFYNNEISEKSEIFDDQFSVERPDGSNFTLKIRSTKLEDSAMYFCASSDTVDFADTQYFGPGTRLTVL.

The V gene is TRBV7-9, the J gene TRBJ2-1, with D unresolved. This CDR3 contains 11 residues. Germline-derived CDR1 and CDR2 are SEHNR and FQNEAQ (reference sequence). V was pared by 5 bases and J by 2 bases, with 1 base between. This chain's CDR3 is CASSTYNEQFF. The CDR3 bases are TGTGCCAGCAGCACCTACAATGAGCAGTTCTTC.

J is TRBJ2-1 and V is TRBV7-9; 8 nucleotides align to TRBD2. The CDR3 loop spans 15 amino acids. CDR1 SEHNR and CDR2 FQNEAQ come from the germline V gene (reference sequence). Trimming took 5 bases from V and 7 from J; bases not matched to a gene: 10. Here the CDR3 DNA reads TGTGCCAGCAGCATCCCAGCGGGAGAAGGTAATGAGCAGTTCTTC. Translation: CASSIPAGEGNEQFF.

J is TRBJ2-7 and V is TRBV7-9; 7 bases fit TRBD1. Trimming cost V 4 bases and J 3 bases; bases outside gene matches: 9. CDR3 length equals 15 residues. The germline V gene encodes CDR1 SEHNR and CDR2 FQNEAQ (reference sequence). This chain's CDR3 is CASSSTRDRLYEQYF. CDR3 DNA sequence: TGTGCCAGCAGCTCGACCCGGGACAGACTCTACGAGCAGTACTTC. The full variable domain, its missing parts supplied by reference TRBV7-9 and TRBJ2-7, is DTGVSQNPRHKITKRGQNVTFRCDPISEHNRLYWYRQTLGQGPEFLTYFQNEAQLEKSRLLSDRFSAERPKGSFSTLEIQRTEQGDSAMYLCASSSTRDRLYEQYFGPGTRLTVT.

The chain links TRBV27 to TRBJ2-3; unclear D gene. Germline V gene data show CDR1 as MNHEY and CDR2 as SMNVEV (reference sequence). V was pared by 6 bases and J by 3 bases, with 7 bases between. There are 12 residues in the CDR3. The CDR3, as DNA: TGTGCCAGCAGCACGCGTACAGATACGCAGTATTTT. Translated, it gives CASSTRTDTQYF.

This sequence joins TRBV9 and TRBJ2-3, with a possible D match to TRBD2 (6 bases). V lost 1 base, J lost 5 bases, and 11 bases lay in between. The CDR3 spans 14 residues. Looked up from germline, CDR1 is SGDLS and CDR2 is YYNGEE. DNA of the CDR3: TGTGCCAGCAGCGTAACTAGGAGGGGAGATACGCAGTATTTT. Amino acids: CASSVTRRGDTQYF.